This TCR beta chain was captured by sequencing in a study of T-cell memory formation after mild COVID-19. The overall study: The TCR clusters were mostly specific to one donor. The study, taken as a whole, reports: Clones which contracted sat mainly in CM and EM if CD4+, and in EMRA if CD8+.

The authors produced TCR alpha and TCR beta cDNA libraries with sample barcodes and UMIs by 5'RACE using constant-segment primers. MiXCR was run by TCRdb on the 5' RACE reads, yielding one entry per CDR3 protein. The sample lists 350,000 to 450,000 distinct CDR3 sequences, over 25% occurring once. Worth noting for this clonotype: No antigen is known for it.

This CDR3 comprises 16 residues. Germline CDR1 reads SGHVS; CDR2 reads FNYEAQ. The V end was cut by 1 base, the J end by 5 bases, with 15 bases between. The rearrangement joins TRBV7-6 to TRBJ2-1; TRBD1 might be the D (5 bases). The sample comprised PBMCs or a T cell subset sorted from them (not recorded which). The receptor's source is an adult woman who had mild COVID-19 (a few samples of this study predate the infection). Cell type and time point are not known. This CDR3 reads CASSLEQGWYDNEQFF. For the CDR3, the DNA is TGTGCCAGCAGCTTAGAGCAGGGTTGGTATGACAATGAGCAGTTCTTC.